Listed below are T cell receptor beta chains from one sample, sequenced in a study of T-cell reconstitution after alpha-beta-depleted transplantation in children. TCRdb reanalysed the PCR reads using MiXCR and keeps one entry per CDR3 protein. The sample holds over 200,000 distinct CDR3 sequences, about 11% seen once. This specimen consisted of PBMCs, obtained before TCRalphabeta/CD19-depleted stem cell transplant. The receptors were sampled from a child younger than two with acute myeloid leukemia, due to receive a stem cell transplant. Each CDR3 is given with its conserved first and last residue. Fields, in order: V gene, J gene, D gene, clone size, CDR3 DNA, CDR3 protein. D genes are given only for firm matches. The size of a clone is reported for some rows only, either as once, few or many, or as a class for expanded clones.

V: TRBV12-3/TRBV12-4
J: TRBJ1-5
D: NA
size: NA
DNA: TGTGCCAGCAGTTTTGGGCGGGGATACAATCAGCCCCAGCATTTT
CDR3: CASSFGRGYNQPQHF

V: TRBV3-1
J: TRBJ2-1
D: NA
size: many
DNA: TGTGCCAGCAGCCAATGGGAACTAGATGAGCAGTTCTTC
CDR3: CASSQWELDEQFF

V: TRBV12-3/TRBV12-4
J: TRBJ2-2
D: TRBD1
size: many
DNA: TGTGCCAGCAGGTCCGGGACAGGATTTACCGGGGAGCTGTTTTTT
CDR3: CASRSGTGFTGELFF

V: TRBV2
J: TRBJ1-1
D: NA
size: few
DNA: TGTGCCAGCAGCTTAGACAGTAGCTTCACTGAAGCTTTCTTT
CDR3: CASSLDSSFTEAFF

V: TRBV18
J: TRBJ2-5
D: NA
size: many
DNA: TGTGCCAGCTCACCACCCGGACAGAAAGAGACCCAGTACTTC
CDR3: CASSPPGQKETQYF

V: TRBV5-1
J: TRBJ2-2
D: NA
size: many
DNA: TGCGCCAGCAGCCCAGGAGTAGTAGGTTTCGCCGGGGAGCTGTTTTTT
CDR3: CASSPGVVGFAGELFF

V: TRBV20-1
J: TRBJ1-4
D: NA
size: many
DNA: TGCAGTGCTAGGTCGGGGGGGAATGAAAAACTGTTTTTT
CDR3: CSARSGGNEKLFF

V: TRBV12-3/TRBV12-4
J: TRBJ2-2
D: NA
size: few
DNA: TGTGCCAGCAGTCCCGCCCCCACAGGGAGTAACGGGGAGCTGTTTTTT
CDR3: CASSPAPTGSNGELFF

V: TRBV7-9
J: TRBJ2-7
D: TRBD1
size: NA
DNA: TGTGCCAGCAGAAAGGCGGGACAGGGAACGTACGAGCAGTACTTC
CDR3: CASRKAGQGTYEQYF

V: TRBV7-2
J: TRBJ1-4
D: NA
size: many
DNA: TGTGCCAGCAGCTTAGAACAGGGATATAATGAAAAACTGTTTTTT
CDR3: CASSLEQGYNEKLFF

V: TRBV27
J: TRBJ2-5
D: TRBD2
size: many
DNA: TGTGCCAGCAGTTCCCGGGCCTGGGGGGGAGAGACCCAGTACTTC
CDR3: CASSSRAWGGETQYF

V: TRBV30
J: TRBJ2-2
D: NA
size: NA
DNA: TGTGCCTTTGACGGGGATGGCGGGATCGGGGAGCTGTTTTTT
CDR3: CAFDGDGGIGELFF

V: TRBV5-1
J: TRBJ2-2
D: NA
size: few
DNA: TGCGCCAGCAGCTCCACCGGGACCGAAGGCGGGGAGCTGTTTTTT
CDR3: CASSSTGTEGGELFF

V: TRBV7-2
J: TRBJ1-6
D: NA
size: many
DNA: TGTGCCAGCAGCTTGGTAAATTCACCCCTCCACTTT
CDR3: CASSLVNSPLHF

V: TRBV12-3/TRBV12-4
J: TRBJ2-4
D: NA
size: few
DNA: TGTGCCAGCAGTTTTGGTGGGGGGACCACTCAGTACTTC
CDR3: CASSFGGGTTQYF

V: TRBV10-3
J: TRBJ1-6
D: NA
size: NA
DNA: TGTGCCATCAGTGAGTCGTATGACGCCCTCCACTTT
CDR3: CAISESYDALHF